The next 21 T cell receptor beta chains were all read from a single sample in a study of cytomegalovirus exposure and HLA in healthy donors. Assay used: immunoSEQ multiplex PCR; TCRdb lists only in-frame clones, some missing. The sample has a few hundred thousand clones, roughly 84% seen once; the top ten hold 11% to 15%. Sequencing was done on a sample of PBMCs. The receptors stem from a woman aged 25 to 39 in good health and CMV-seropositive.

Only a few counts were recorded for this clone. The rearrangement links TRBV1 to TRBJ2-2; the table's D call of TRBD1 was not tested on the DNA. TRBV1 corresponds to a pseudogene. The CDR3 length is 14 residues. DNA for the CDR3: TGCACCAGCAGCCGGCAACAGGGTACCGGGGAGCTGTTTTTT. Translated: CTSSRQQGTGELFF.

This clone was recorded only once. CDR3 DNA: TGTGCCAGTAGTATAACGGCCGGGTCGGTAGATACGCAGTATTTT. It encodes CASSITAGSVDTQYF. J is TRBJ2-3 and V is TRBV19; D unclear. The germline CDR1 and CDR2 sequences are LNHDA and SQIVND (reference sequence). Trimming left V 2 bases short and J 5 bases short, with 14 bases between. This CDR3 has 15 amino acids.

The CDR3 nucleotides read TGTGCCAGCAGTTTAAGACTAGCGGGGACCGTACATGAGCAGTTCTTC. Translation gives CASSLRLAGTVHEQFF. The chain carries TRBV27 and TRBJ2-1, with TRBD2 identical over 11 bases. Germline trimming cut 2 bases from V and 8 bases from J; bases unmatched to any gene: 8. CDR3 length: 16 amino acids. The germline V gene encodes CDR1 MNHEY and CDR2 SMNVEV (reference sequence).

This clone was seen only a few times. The V call is TRBV5-4, the J call TRBJ1-2, with 8 nucleotides matching TRBD1. The CDR3 has 16 residues. The V gene end was trimmed by 1 base and the J gene end by 5 bases; junction bases not matched to a gene: 10. Germline lookup yields CDR1 SGHNT and CDR2 YYREEE (reference sequence). The DNA for the CDR3 is TGTGCCAGCAGCTTGACTGCGCAGGGGGCCCTTTATGGCTACACCTTC. It codes for CASSLTAQGALYGYTF.

The chain carries TRBV7-2 and TRBJ2-7, with 8 bases aligning to TRBD2. CDR1 and CDR2 from the germline V gene are SGHTA and FQGNSA. Losses at the gene ends were 5 bases for V and 5 bases for J; bases not matched to a gene: 14. The CDR3 spans 16 residues. This CDR3 reads CASSARGSGSLDEQYF. CDR3 coding DNA: TGTGCCAGCAGCGCCAGGGGAAGCGGGAGTTTGGACGAGCAGTACTTC.

The gene calls are TRBV5-1 and TRBJ1-1; TRBD1 might be the D (5 bases). Germline V CDR1 and CDR2: SGHRS, YFSETQ. Trimming took 5 bases from V and 1 from J, leaving 9 bases between them. The CDR3 contains 13 residues. CDR3 bases: TGCGCCAGCAGTAGGAGGGGGAACACTGAAGCTTTCTTT. Its protein is CASSRRGNTEAFF.

This sequence joins TRBV6-1 and TRBJ2-7; 9 nucleotides align to TRBD1. The trim removed 6 bases at V and 5 bases at J, leaving 8 bases unmatched. The CDR3 runs 14 residues. Germline V CDR1 and CDR2: MNHNS, SASEGT. For the CDR3, the DNA is TGTGCCAGCAGAACAGGGGGCGCGTCTGACGAGCAGTACTTC. Protein sequence: CASRTGGASDEQYF.

This clone has just one count. V gene TRBV5-8 combines with J gene TRBJ1-5; D is ambiguous. CDR3 length equals 15 residues. The germline gives CDR1 SGHTS, CDR2 YDEGEE. V was cut by 1 base and J by 0 bases, with 8 bases left in between. As DNA, the CDR3 is TGTGCCAGCAGCTTGTCTTCTATTAGCAATCAGCCCCAGCATTTT. This translates into CASSLSSISNQPQHF.

The chain links TRBV18 to TRBJ2-7; perhaps D is TRBD1 or TRBD2 (5 bases each). V was pared by 3 bases and J by 2 bases, with 14 bases between. Germline CDR1 reads KGHSH; CDR2 reads LQKENI. This CDR3 has 15 amino acids. CDR3: CASSPGPGRTYEQYF. For the CDR3, the DNA is TGTGCCAGCTCACCTGGGCCGGGGCGAACCTACGAGCAGTACTTC. The complete variable domain, with remaining parts taken from reference TRBV18 and TRBJ2-7, reads NAGVMQNPRHLVRRRGQEARLRCSPMKGHSHVYWYRQLPEEGLKFMVYLQKENIIDESGMPKERFSAEFPKEGPSILRIQQVVRGDSAAYFCASSPGPGRTYEQYFGPGTRLTVT.

This chain's CDR3 is CASSPKVPGQAYEQYF. The CDR3 nucleotides are TGTGCCAGCAGCCCTAAGGTACCGGGACAGGCATACGAGCAGTACTTC. This chain connects TRBV7-9 to TRBJ2-7, with 8 bases aligning to TRBD1. The length of the CDR3 is 16 residues. Germline CDR1 reads SEHNR; CDR2 reads FQNEAQ (reference sequence). The trim removed 5 bases at V and 4 bases at J, leaving 13 bases unmatched.

The chain couples TRBV20-1 to TRBJ1-1, with no clear D. Trimming left V 1 base short and J 4 bases short, with 4 bases between. Germline-derived CDR1 and CDR2 are DFQATT and SNEGSKA (reference sequence). The length of the CDR3 is 11 residues. CDR3 protein: CSARVRTEAFF. The CDR3 DNA reads TGCAGTGCTAGAGTTCGCACTGAAGCTTTCTTT.

This chain uses TRBV2 with TRBJ2-1, with 10 bases aligning to TRBD2. Germline loops: CDR1 SNHLY, CDR2 FYNNEI. The length of the CDR3 is 17 residues. V was pared by 5 bases and J by 3 bases, with 10 bases of the junction left unmatched. As DNA, the CDR3 is TGTGCCAGCAGTCCTTGGACTAGCGGAGGGGGCTACAATGAGCAGTTCTTC. Protein: CASSPWTSGGGYNEQFF.

V gene TRBV28 combines with J gene TRBJ1-2; TRBD1 agrees at 12 bases. The CDR3 consists of 15 residues. Germline V gene data show CDR1 as MDHEN and CDR2 as SYDVKM. The junction had 7 bases not matched to a gene; V was cut back by 6 bases and J by 5 bases. The CDR3 sequence: CASSLRDRGPYGYTF. CDR3 bases: TGTGCCAGCAGCCTCCGGGACAGGGGGCCGTATGGCTACACCTTC.

J is TRBJ2-1 and V is TRBV11-2; D possibly corresponds to TRBD1 (7 bases). CDR1 and CDR2 from the germline V gene are SGHAT and FQNNGV. The CDR3 sequence is 16 residues long. V lost 2 bases to trimming and J lost 7 bases, with 18 bases between them. CDR3 amino acids: CASSLWSGGGRNEQFF. The CDR3 region has the DNA TGTGCCAGCAGCTTATGGTCTGGAGGGGGCAGGAATGAGCAGTTCTTC.

The rearrangement links TRBV11-3 to TRBJ2-7; D is undetermined. This CDR3 region has 12 residues. CDR1 SGHNT and CDR2 YENEEA come from the germline V gene. V lost 2 bases and J lost 0, with 2 bases in between. Here the CDR3 DNA reads TGTGCCAGCAGCTTAATCTCCTACGAGCAGTACTTC. Translated: CASSLISYEQYF.

At least ten counts were recorded for this clone. V and J are TRBV27 and TRBJ2-1; 10 nucleotides match TRBD2. CDR1 is MNHEY, CDR2 SMNVEV, per germline (reference sequence). J was trimmed by 8 bases and V by 6 bases; bases with no gene match: 10. The CDR3 totals 15 residues. The CDR3 DNA reads TGTGCCAGCAGAAAACCTAGCGGGAGAGGGGATGAGCAGTTCTTC. This sequence encodes CASRKPSGRGDEQFF.

The CDR3 loop reads CASSFNLGQGSYNEQFF. For the CDR3, the DNA is TGTGCCAGCAGCTTCAACCTGGGACAGGGGTCCTACAATGAGCAGTTCTTC. The rearrangement links TRBV13 to TRBJ2-1, with TRBD1 matching 10 bases. Trimming at V came to 3 bases and at J to 1 base, leaving 6 bases not matched to a gene. Germline loops: CDR1 PRHDT, CDR2 FYEKMQ (reference sequence). This CDR3 spans 17 amino acids.

With respect to this clone: Other DNA sequences from this sample encode an identical CDR3 as well. V and J are TRBV6-1 and TRBJ2-2, with D maybe TRBD2 (6 bases). Germline CDR1 reads MNHNS; CDR2 reads SASEGT. Deletions cut 3 bases from V and 3 bases from J, with 8 bases between. This CDR3 spans 14 amino acids. The DNA for the CDR3 is TGTGCCAGCAGTGACGGAGGGTACACCGGGGAGCTGTTTTTT. It is translated as CASSDGGYTGELFF.

As concerns this clone: This may arise from a read error, as a much more abundant clone is one base away. V is TRBV28 and J is TRBJ1-5, with a possible D match to TRBD1 (6 bases). Germline V lookup: CDR1 MDHEN, CDR2 SYDVKM. The CDR3 extends over 14 amino acids. V lost 5 bases and J lost 2, with 10 bases in between. CDR3 amino acids: CASSKQGGNQPQHF. The DNA of the CDR3 is TGTGCCAGCAGTAAACAGGGCGGCAATCAGCCCCAGCATTTT.

This chain uses TRBV6-5 with TRBJ2-5; 10 nucleotides line up with TRBD1. CDR1 is MNHEY and CDR2 is SVGAGI in the germline V gene. The CDR3 totals 14 residues. The V and J ends lost 2 bases and 3 bases, in that order; junction bases with no gene match: 0. CDR3 DNA: TGTGCCAGCAGTTACGGACAGGGGGAAGAGACCCAGTACTTC. It encodes CASSYGQGEETQYF.

The chain carries TRBV27 and TRBJ2-5, with 7 nucleotides matching TRBD2. V shed 6 bases, J shed 5 bases, and the junction held 6 bases outside the gene matches. Per the germline V gene, CDR1 is MNHEY and CDR2 is SMNVEV (reference sequence). CDR3 length: 13 residues. This chain's CDR3 is CASRVAGVETQYF. CDR3 DNA: TGTGCCAGCAGAGTTGCGGGAGTTGAGACCCAGTACTTC.